This T cell receptor beta chain was captured by sequencing in a study of cytomegalovirus exposure and HLA in healthy donors. Notes on the study in general: Some TCR beta chains (over 150 of them) were listed as cytomegalovirus-associated. The presence/absence work took it that sequencing depth was about the same across donors.

The PCR was carried out with 60 Vbeta primers and 13 Jbeta primers. The repertoire was sequenced with immunoSEQ multiplex PCR; TCRdb's copy has only in-frame clones and lacks some. The table records some 110,000 clones, 83% of them present only once. In the case of this clone: Its target is not known.

Sequencing used PBMCs. This clonotype originated in a young man in good health and CMV-seronegative.

CDR3 DNA sequence: TGTGCCAGCAGCGTTGGGGGGTACCCCAATCAGCCCCAGCATTTT. Residues: CASSVGGYPNQPQHF. V and J are TRBV9 and TRBJ1-5; possible D gene TRBD1, 5 bases. This CDR3 comprises 15 residues. V shed 2 bases and J shed 3 bases, with 12 bases lying between them. CDR1 and CDR2 (germline): SGDLS, YYNGEE.